This is a list of T cell receptor beta chains from one sample in a study of cytomegalovirus exposure and HLA in healthy donors. The repertoire was sequenced with immunoSEQ multiplex PCR; TCRdb's copy has only in-frame clones and lacks some. The sample includes 160,000 or so clones, less than 85% seen only once; the top ten take 1.3% to 1.5%. The sample taken for sequencing was PBMCs. These receptors were collected from a man in his sixties in good health and CMV-seronegative. Each CDR3 is given with its conserved first and last residue. A D gene is named only where the DNA matches it firmly. Size is omitted from some rows. Given values are once, few, many or a class for expanded clones.

. | TRBJ1-5 | TRBV7-2 | . | TGTGCCAGCAGCTTAGTTTCCGGGAACAATCAGCCCCAGCATTTT | CASSLVSGNNQPQHF
. | TRBJ2-5 | TRBV7-9 | few | TGTGCCAGCAGCTTTAACAGGGTGATAGAGACCCAGTACTTC | CASSFNRVIETQYF
. | TRBJ1-3 | TRBV28 | . | TGTGCCAGCAGTTTAGACAGGTTCGGAAACACCATATATTTT | CASSLDRFGNTIYF
. | TRBJ1-3 | TRBV28 | . | TGTGCCAGCAGTTTACCCCTGAGTGCATCTGGAAACACCATATATTTT | CASSLPLSASGNTIYF
. | TRBJ2-1 | TRBV7-9 | . | TGTGCCAGCAGCCAATCACAGGTTGAGCAGTTCTTC | CASSQSQVEQFF
. | TRBJ2-7 | TRBV18 | . | TGTGCCAGCTCTCGAGAGCCCGGAACAGTCTACGAGCAGTACTTC | CASSREPGTVYEQYF
TRBD1 | TRBJ1-1 | TRBV28 | few | TGTGCCACCAAATACCGGGACAGGGGGAACACTGAAGCTTTCTTT | CATKYRDRGNTEAFF
. | TRBJ1-4 | TRBV11-2 | . | TGTGCCAGCAGCTTCAACAGCCAAATGACGGAAAAACTGTTTTTT | CASSFNSQMTEKLFF
. | TRBJ1-4 | TRBV28 | . | TGTGCCAGCAATCGACAGCCGGAAAAACTGTTTTTT | CASNRQPEKLFF
. | TRBJ2-1 | TRBV7-2 | . | TGTGCCAGCAGCTTAGCTGGTTTACTTTACAATGAGCAGTTCTTC | CASSLAGLLYNEQFF
TRBD1 | TRBJ2-5 | TRBV10-3 | once | TGTGCCATCAGTGGCGGGACAGGGAGAGGGCAAGAGACCCAGTACTTC | CAISGGTGRGQETQYF
TRBD2 | TRBJ2-1 | TRBV7-6 | once | TGTGCCAGCAGCTTGGGTAGCGGGGTCTACAATGAGCAGTTCTTC | CASSLGSGVYNEQFF
TRBD2 | TRBJ2-7 | TRBV7-3 | once | TGTGCCAGCAGCCCCCTTTCCCCGGCTAGCGGGGGTTTTAAGAGTCTGCACTTC | CASSPLSPASGGFKSLHF
. | TRBJ2-6 | TRBV4-3 | . | TGCGCCAGCAGCCAAGGGAATTACAGGGTAGGGGCTGGGGCCAACGTCCTGACTTTC | CASSQGNYRVGAGANVLTF
TRBD2 | TRBJ2-3 | TRBV5-1 | . | TGCGCCAGCAGCTTGGTCACAGCGGGAGGTAGAGATACGCAGTATTTT | CASSLVTAGGRDTQYF
TRBD1 | TRBJ1-1 | TRBV4-2 | . | TGTGCCAGCAGCCAAGCTGGGCTCGGGACAGGGAACACTGAAGCTTTCTTT | CASSQAGLGTGNTEAFF
. | TRBJ1-2 | TRBV30 | . | TGTGCCTGGAGTCCCCCGGGGGGGGCTAACTATGGCTACACCTTC | CAWSPPGGANYGYTF
TRBD1 | TRBJ1-2 | TRBV28 | . | TGTGCCAGCAGTCCGCGGACAGGGGTTAACTATGGCTACACCTTC | CASSPRTGVNYGYTF
TRBD1 | TRBJ1-2 | TRBV5-6 | . | TGTGCCAGCAGCCAGGACAGGAACTATGGCTACACCTTC | CASSQDRNYGYTF
TRBD2 | TRBJ2-7 | TRBV7-2 | . | TGTGCCAGCACCTTGGGGCTAGCGGTCTCCTACGAGCAGTACTTC | CASTLGLAVSYEQYF
TRBD2 | TRBJ2-2 | TRBV18 | . | TGTGCCAGCTCACCACGCGCTAGCGGTACCGGGGAGCTGTTTTTT | CASSPRASGTGELFF
. | TRBJ1-3 | TRBV21-1 | . | TGTGCCAGCAGCAAAGGGGGGGACAGAGCCTCTGGAAACACCATATATTTT | CASSKGGDRASGNTIYF
TRBD2 | TRBJ2-5 | TRBV30 | . | TGTGCCTGGAGTACGTCTAGCGGTACGGTCCAAGAGACCCAGTACTTC | CAWSTSSGTVQETQYF
TRBD1 | TRBJ2-5 | TRBV30 | . | TGTGCCTGGACCGGACAGGGGCCAGAGACCCAGTACTTC | CAWTGQGPETQYF
TRBD1 | TRBJ1-5 | TRBV7-2 | . | TGTGCCAGCAGGCGGGACAGCCCGAATCAGCCCCAGCATTTT | CASRRDSPNQPQHF
TRBD2 | TRBJ2-7 | TRBV6-5 | . | TGTGCCAGCAGTTACTCTGGGACTAGCGGAGGCTACGAGCAGTACTTC | CASSYSGTSGGYEQYF
. | TRBJ1-1 | TRBV6-1 | . | TGTGCCAGCAGTGTACAGGGGAACACTGAAGCTTTCTTT | CASSVQGNTEAFF
. | TRBJ2-7 | TRBV2 | once | TGTGCCAGCAGCCTGGGGGGATACTACGAGCAGTACTTC | CASSLGGYYEQYF
. | TRBJ2-3 | TRBV11-2 | . | TGTGCCAGCACCTCAGGGGGGTGGGATACGCAGTATTTT | CASTSGGWDTQYF
. | TRBJ1-4 | TRBV1 | . | TGCACCAGCAGCCAACCTACCTTACAGGCCATCCCCCGCACGAATGAAAAACTGTTTTTT | CTSSQPTLQAIPRTNEKLFF
TRBD1 | TRBJ2-5 | TRBV6-1 | . | TGTGCCAGCAGTCACAGCCGGGACAGGGTAGAGACCCAGTACTTC | CASSHSRDRVETQYF
TRBD1 | TRBJ2-1 | TRBV28 | . | TGTGCCAGCAGTTTAGACAGGGGGTGGGGCAATGAGCAGTTCTTC | CASSLDRGWGNEQFF
TRBD2 | TRBJ2-5 | TRBV6-1 | . | TGTGCCAGCAGCCAACTTCGGGGGGGCGGGGAGACCCAGTACTTC | CASSQLRGGGETQYF
. | TRBJ1-3 | TRBV29-1 | . | TGCAGCGTTGAGGGGCAAGGAAACACCATATATTTT | CSVEGQGNTIYF
. | TRBJ1-2 | TRBV7-9 | . | TGTGCCAGCAGCTTAGGGGTGATGGACAGAACAATTTTTTATGGCTACACCTTC | CASSLGVMDRTIFYGYTF
. | TRBJ2-2 | TRBV21-1 | . | TGTGCCAGCAGCAAAGGAAACAGGAAAGGATGCACCGGGGAGCTGTTTTTT | CASSKGNRKGCTGELFF
. | TRBJ2-7 | TRBV15 | . | TGTGCCACCAGCAGAGATACCCATACGGGGGGCCTCTCCTACGAGCAGTACTTC | CATSRDTHTGGLSYEQYF
TRBD1 | TRBJ2-5 | TRBV7-2 | . | TGTGCCAGCAGCTTGTACAGGGGGCGTGAGACCCAGTACTTC | CASSLYRGRETQYF
. | TRBJ1-1 | TRBV11-2 | . | TGTGCCAGCAGCCCCGATGGCGGGGCTTTCTTT | CASSPDGGAFF
. | TRBJ1-3 | TRBV28 | . | TGTGCCAGCAGTTTAGTGGGGGCCCTCGCTGGAAACACCATATATTTT | CASSLVGALAGNTIYF
TRBD2 | TRBJ2-7 | TRBV6-1 | . | TGTGCCAGCACGCCCGGGACTAGCAGCTACGAGCAGTACTTC | CASTPGTSSYEQYF
. | TRBJ2-4 | TRBV28 | . | TGTGCCAGCAAAGGAGGGGCTGCGGCCAAAAACATTCAGTACTTC | CASKGGAAAKNIQYF
TRBD2 | TRBJ2-3 | TRBV15 | . | TGTGCCACCAGCAGAGACACTAGCGGGGCCCCTAGCACAGATACGCAGTATTTT | CATSRDTSGAPSTDTQYF
TRBD2 | TRBJ2-5 | TRBV9 | . | TGTGCCAGCAGCGCGAGAGGGACTAGCGGAAACCAAGAGACCCAGTACTTC | CASSARGTSGNQETQYF
. | TRBJ2-7 | TRBV27 | . | TGTGCCAGCAGTTTTCGACAGTCCTACGAGCAGTACTTC | CASSFRQSYEQYF
TRBD1 | TRBJ1-2 | TRBV11-2 | few | TGTGCCAGCAGCCCCCAACAGGGGGCCTATGGCTACACCTTC | CASSPQQGAYGYTF
. | TRBJ1-2 | TRBV11-3 | . | TGTGCCAGCAGCTTCCTAAACGGGGATCCCTATGGCTACACCTTC | CASSFLNGDPYGYTF
TRBD1 | TRBJ2-3 | TRBV7-3 | few | TGTGCCAGCGGACAGGGGACAGATACGCAGTATTTT | CASGQGTDTQYF
TRBD2 | TRBJ2-2 | TRBV5-1 | . | TGCGCCAGCAGTTCTGGGACTAGCGGGGCTAACACCGGGGAGCTGTTTTTT | CASSSGTSGANTGELFF
. | TRBJ2-7 | TRBV5-4 | few | TGTGCCAGCAGCCCGCGGACAGACTACGAGCAGTACTTC | CASSPRTDYEQYF
TRBD2 | TRBJ2-7 | TRBV6-1 | . | TGTGCCAGCAGCGAGGGGACTAGCGCGCCCTACGAGCAGTACTTC | CASSEGTSAPYEQYF